This T cell receptor (beta chain) was retrieved from a study of shared clonotypes between healthy human individuals. As for the study in general: Donor composition was a couple of women and a few men, aged 18 to 49.

TCRdb's table, derived via immunoSEQ multiplex PCR, lists solely in-frame clones and lacks some. The sample holds approximately 700,000 clones, around four fifths seen once. The CDR3 runs 14 residues. CDR1 is SGHNT, CDR2 YYREEE, per germline (reference sequence). V was clipped by 4 bases and J by 1 base, with 9 bases between them. General observations from the study: Memory subsets generally showed lower estimated richness than naive subsets. Clonotypes that were shared across a handful of donors made up about 4.5% of naive CD4 clonotypes.

Concerning this clone itself: Its antigen is unknown.

This sequence was found in a woman in her 30s in good health. The rearrangement joins TRBV5-4 to TRBJ1-3, with no clear D. Sequencing was done on a sample of memory CD4+ T cells sorted from blood. Subset noted: CD45RA-negative fraction. The CDR3 protein is CASSVPGSGNTIYF. CDR3 nucleotide sequence: TGTGCCAGCAGCGTACCTGGGTCTGGAAACACCATATATTTT.